This T cell receptor (beta chain) was sequenced in a study of T cell responses to AZD1222 COVID-19 vaccine. Sequencing was performed with immunoSEQ multiplex PCR; in TCRdb, only in-frame clones are kept and a portion is missing. The sample records about 100,000 clones, roughly nine tenths being singletons. Regarding this clone: The antigen is undetermined.

The germline V gene encodes CDR1 MNHEY and CDR2 SVGAGI. V was pared by 4 bases and J by 5 bases, with 14 bases between. The CDR3 length is 15 residues. General study points: Clonal diversity may have been underestimated in mostly white British donors. Of spike-specific TCRs, nearly half reportedly target regions left unmutated in variants. Spike-wide coverage was observed for vaccine-associated CD4 TCRs, with dominant responses at 160-218 and 743-854. In all cases, repertoires were sampled only after the peak T cell response.

Sample: peripheral blood, taken on day 0 of AZD1222 vaccination. The receptor was isolated from an adult in good health. The chain combines TRBV6-5 with TRBJ2-2; no firm D call. DNA of the CDR3: TGTGCCAGCAGTTGGCTAGGAGTAGGTACCGGGGAGCTGTTTTTT. It yields the protein CASSWLGVGTGELFF.